The 8 T cell receptor beta chains below come from one sample, sequenced in a study of blood T cell repertoires in COVID-19. Clones were sequenced by immunoSEQ multiplex PCR, and TCRdb holds only the in-frame ones, with some missing. The sample holds about 90,000 clones, 80% seen once. The material sequenced was peripheral blood. Receptor source: a woman in her 70s with acute or convalescent COVID-19.

The V gene is TRBV10-2, the J gene TRBJ2-4; D possibly corresponds to TRBD2 (5 bases). CDR1 is WSHSY, CDR2 SAAADI, per germline. The CDR3 is 17 residues long. With 2 bases removed from V and 0 bases from J, the gap between germline ends came to 14 bases. The CDR3 loop reads CASSERWGVEAKNIQYF. The DNA for the CDR3 is TGCGCCAGCAGTGAGAGGTGGGGAGTTGAAGCCAAAAACATTCAGTACTTC.

This clone appeared a few times. The CDR3 loop reads CASSVQPLDRGLGEKLFF. CDR3 bases: TGTGCCAGCAGCGTCCAGCCTCTAGACAGGGGGCTAGGGGAAAAACTGTTTTTT. The chain links TRBV9 to TRBJ1-4, with 10 positions matching TRBD1. The V segment lost 2 bases and the J segment 8 bases; nucleotides outside the gene matches: 15. This CDR3 has 18 residues. CDR1 SGDLS and CDR2 YYNGEE come from the germline V gene.

J is TRBJ2-7 and V is TRBV24-1, with D hard to call. Trimming shortened V by 4 bases and J by 0 bases, and 6 bases separated the two germline ends. The CDR3 runs 13 residues. Germline lookup yields CDR1 KGHDR and CDR2 SFDVKD. CDR3 nucleotides: TGTGCCACCAGTGACAGTCTCTCCTACGAGCAGTACTTC. Its protein is CATSDSLSYEQYF.

This clone was seen a handful of times. The chain couples TRBV7-2 to TRBJ2-1; 7 bases map to TRBD2. After removal of 1 base from V and 4 bases from J, the junction contained 10 bases not matched to a gene. The CDR3 extends over 17 amino acids. CDR1 is SGHTA and CDR2 is FQGNSA in the germline V gene. As DNA, the CDR3 is TGTGCCAGCAGCTTAGTGGGGGACTATTATGCTTACAATGAGCAGTTCTTC. It encodes CASSLVGDYYAYNEQFF.

The CDR3 sequence is CASSVGPGLPRDSPLHF. CDR3 in DNA: TGTGCCAGCAGCGTAGGGCCAGGGTTACCGAGAGATTCACCCCTCCACTTT. V is TRBV9 and J is TRBJ1-6; D may be TRBD1 (5 bases). Germline lookup yields CDR1 SGDLS and CDR2 YYNGEE. The CDR3 is 17 amino acids. The V end lost 0 bases, the J end lost 8 bases, and 18 bases lay between the germline ends.

The J gene is TRBJ2-7, the V gene TRBV7-9, with unresolved D. There are 13 residues in the CDR3. CDR1 is SEHNR, CDR2 FQNEAQ, per germline (reference sequence). V shed 2 bases and J shed 4 bases, with 9 bases lying between them. The chain's CDR3 is CASSLFPRYEQYF. CDR3 nucleotide sequence: TGTGCCAGCAGCTTATTCCCCAGGTACGAGCAGTACTTC.

The chain joins TRBV5-4 to TRBJ2-2, with 13 bases matching TRBD2. Germline V CDR1 and CDR2: SGHNT, YYREEE (reference sequence). The CDR3 is made up of 16 amino acids. The junction had 6 bases not matched to a gene; V was cut back by 4 bases and J by 6 bases. The CDR3 bases are TGTGCCAGCAGCCCCTGGACTAGCGGGGGTGCCGGGGAGCTGTTTTTT. Its protein product is CASSPWTSGGAGELFF.

The chain combines TRBV19 with TRBJ1-1; 8 bases match TRBD1. The CDR3 has 14 residues. Germline CDR1 and CDR2: LNHDA and SQIVND (reference sequence). The ends lost 6 bases at V and 4 bases at J; junction bases unmatched: 7. The CDR3 reads CASRPDRAGTEAFF. CDR3 nucleotides: TGTGCCAGTAGACCGGACAGGGCGGGCACTGAAGCTTTCTTT. Full variable domain (missing parts from reference TRBV19 and TRBJ1-1): DGGITQSPKYLFRKEGQNVTLSCEQNLNHDAMYWYRQDPGQGLRLIYYSQIVNDFQKGDIAEGYSVSREKKESFPLTVTSAQKNPTAFYLCASRPDRAGTEAFFGQGTRLTVV.